Shown below are 7 T cell receptor beta chains from a single sample sequenced in a study of OX40 agonist ivuxolimab in advanced cancers. Assay used: immunoSEQ multiplex PCR; TCRdb lists only in-frame clones, some missing. The sample lists under 100,000 clones; approximately 80% were seen once. This specimen consisted of CD4+ or CD8+ T cells sorted from blood, obtained in a trial of the OX40 agonist ivuxolimab. All receptors come from an adult with an advanced solid tumor such as melanoma, head and neck, liver or kidney cancer.

The gene calls are TRBV7-9 and TRBJ1-2, with a weak D call TRBD1 (5 bases). The germline CDR1 and CDR2 sequences are SEHNR and FQNEAQ (reference sequence). This CDR3 has 13 amino acids. The V gene lost 5 bases and the J gene lost 4 bases, with 11 bases spanning the gap. The CDR3 reads CASSRGGAYGYTF. The CDR3 DNA follows: TGTGCCAGCAGCAGGGGAGGGGCCTATGGCTACACCTTC.

This clone has only one observation. This rearrangement joins TRBV5-1 to TRBJ2-5; D is possibly TRBD1 (6 bases). Germline values: CDR1 SGHRS, CDR2 YFSETQ. The V and J ends lost 4 bases and 0 bases respectively, with 7 bases between them. The CDR3 is made up of 13 amino acids. CDR3 nucleotide sequence: TGCGCCAGCAGCGGGGACAACCAAGAGACCCAGTACTTC. Translation: CASSGDNQETQYF.

This clone was detected once. The chain employs TRBV7-9 and TRBJ2-5; 8 bases align to TRBD1. TRBJ2-7 matches the DNA end more closely, so the J call is doubtful. CDR3 length equals 15 residues. Looked up from germline, CDR1 is SEHNR and CDR2 is FQNEAQ (reference sequence). The CDR3 bases are TGTGCCAGCAGCTTCGGGACAGGATCTTCCTACGAGCAGTACTTC. Protein: CASSFGTGSSYEQYF.

The genes are TRBV18 and TRBJ2-3; D not certain. Germline-derived CDR1 and CDR2 are KGHSH and LQKENI. The CDR3 extends over 13 amino acids. Between the trimmed V and J ends, which lost 2 bases and 2 bases, there was a span of 5 bases. The CDR3 here is CASSPLSTDTQYF. For the CDR3, the DNA is TGTGCCAGCTCACCATTGTCCACAGATACGCAGTATTTT.

The gene calls are TRBV28 and TRBJ1-2; D gene uncertain. V was clipped by 5 bases and J by 4 bases, with 14 bases between them. The CDR3 has 14 residues. The germline V gene has CDR1 MDHEN and CDR2 SYDVKM. The chain's CDR3 is CASSLPGSIYGYTF. The CDR3 coding sequence is TGTGCCAGCAGTCTCCCCGGTTCGATCTATGGCTACACCTTC.

The sample holds a few counts of this clone. V is TRBV5-1 and J is TRBJ2-3; 10 nucleotides agree with TRBD2. CDR3 size: 16 residues. The trim removed 4 bases at V and 0 bases at J, leaving 5 bases unmatched. Germline CDR1 SGHRS, CDR2 YFSETQ. The CDR3 here is CASSTGTSESTDTQYF. The CDR3 DNA follows: TGCGCCAGCAGCACCGGGACTAGCGAGAGCACAGATACGCAGTATTTT.

J is TRBJ2-1 and V is TRBV9, with a tentative D call TRBD2 (5 bases). The CDR3 has 17 amino acids. CDR1 is SGDLS, CDR2 YYNGEE, per germline. The ends were cut back, 1 base at V and 0 bases at J, with 14 bases in the middle. DNA for the CDR3: TGTGCCAGCAGCGTAAATGGCGGAGGAGGCTCCTACAATGAGCAGTTCTTC. This encodes CASSVNGGGGSYNEQFF.